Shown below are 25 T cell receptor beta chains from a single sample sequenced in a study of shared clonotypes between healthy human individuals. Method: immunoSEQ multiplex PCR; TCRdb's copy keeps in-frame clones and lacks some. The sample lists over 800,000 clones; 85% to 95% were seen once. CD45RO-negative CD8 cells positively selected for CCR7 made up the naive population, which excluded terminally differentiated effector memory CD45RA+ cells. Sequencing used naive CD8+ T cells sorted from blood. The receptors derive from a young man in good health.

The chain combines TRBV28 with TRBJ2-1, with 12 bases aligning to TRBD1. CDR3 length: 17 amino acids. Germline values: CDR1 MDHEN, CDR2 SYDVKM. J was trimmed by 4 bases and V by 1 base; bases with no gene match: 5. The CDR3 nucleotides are TGTGCCAGCAGTTTATCGATGGGACAGGGGGCATACAATGAGCAGTTCTTC. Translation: CASSLSMGQGAYNEQFF.

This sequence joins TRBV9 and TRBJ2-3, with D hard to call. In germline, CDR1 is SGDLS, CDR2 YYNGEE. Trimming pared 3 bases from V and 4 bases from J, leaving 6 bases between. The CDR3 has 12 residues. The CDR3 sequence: CASSAGADTQYF. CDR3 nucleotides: TGTGCCAGCAGCGCAGGAGCAGATACGCAGTATTTT.

CDR3 nucleotides: TGTGCCAGCAGCCTATCGGGGGCGGGAGAGACCCAGTACTTC. Its protein is CASSLSGAGETQYF. V gene TRBV14 combines with J gene TRBJ2-5; either TRBD1 or TRBD2 may fit D (6 bases each). Germline V gene data show CDR1 as SGHDN and CDR2 as FVKESK. Trimming removed 4 bases at V and 4 bases at J, with 13 bases between. The CDR3 runs to 14 residues.

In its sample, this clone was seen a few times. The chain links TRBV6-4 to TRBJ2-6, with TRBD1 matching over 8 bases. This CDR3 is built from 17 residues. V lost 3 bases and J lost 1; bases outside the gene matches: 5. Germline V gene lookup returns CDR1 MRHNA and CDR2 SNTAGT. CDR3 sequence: CASSEGQGGSGANVLTF. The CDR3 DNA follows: TGTGCCAGCAGTGAAGGACAGGGTGGGTCTGGGGCCAACGTCCTGACTTTC.

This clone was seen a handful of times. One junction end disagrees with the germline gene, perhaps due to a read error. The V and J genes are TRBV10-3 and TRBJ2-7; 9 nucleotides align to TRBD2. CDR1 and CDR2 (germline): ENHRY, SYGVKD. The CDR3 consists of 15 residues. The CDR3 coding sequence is TGTGCCATCAGAGAGTCTCTAGCGGGAATTTACGAGCAGTACTTC. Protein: CAIRESLAGIYEQYF.

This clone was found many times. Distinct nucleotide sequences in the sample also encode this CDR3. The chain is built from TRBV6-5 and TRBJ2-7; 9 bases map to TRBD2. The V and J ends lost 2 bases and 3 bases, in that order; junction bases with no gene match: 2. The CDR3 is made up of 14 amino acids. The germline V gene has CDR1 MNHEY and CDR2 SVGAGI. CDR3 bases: TGTGCCAGCAGTTACGGAGCGGGGGGCTACGAGCAGTACTTC. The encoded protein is CASSYGAGGYEQYF.

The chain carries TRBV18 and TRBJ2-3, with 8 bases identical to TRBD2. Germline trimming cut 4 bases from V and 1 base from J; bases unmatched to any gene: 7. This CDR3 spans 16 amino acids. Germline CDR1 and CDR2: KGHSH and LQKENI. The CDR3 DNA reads TGTGCCAGCTCACACGCCGCTAGCGGGCGCACAGATACGCAGTATTTT. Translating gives CASSHAASGRTDTQYF.

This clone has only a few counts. CDR3 coding DNA: TGTGCCAGCAGCTTAGCGCCAATAAATGAGCAGTTCTTC. Residues: CASSLAPINEQFF. The V gene is TRBV7-2, the J gene TRBJ2-1; D is uncertain. The CDR3 has 13 residues. Trimming cost V 0 bases and J 7 bases, with 7 bases left between them. Germline CDR1 is SGHTA and CDR2 is FQGNSA.

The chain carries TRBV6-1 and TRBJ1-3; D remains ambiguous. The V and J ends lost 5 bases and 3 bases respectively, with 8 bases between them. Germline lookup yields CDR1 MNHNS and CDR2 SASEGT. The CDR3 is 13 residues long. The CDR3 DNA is TGTGCCAGCAGTCAGCAAGTTGGAAACACCATATATTTT. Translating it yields CASSQQVGNTIYF.

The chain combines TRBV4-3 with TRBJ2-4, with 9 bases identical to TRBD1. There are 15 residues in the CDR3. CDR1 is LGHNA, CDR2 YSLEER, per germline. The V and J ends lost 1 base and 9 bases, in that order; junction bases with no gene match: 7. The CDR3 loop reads CASSQAGTGSSIQYF. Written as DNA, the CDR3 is TGCGCCAGCAGCCAAGCAGGGACAGGGTCGAGCATTCAGTACTTC.

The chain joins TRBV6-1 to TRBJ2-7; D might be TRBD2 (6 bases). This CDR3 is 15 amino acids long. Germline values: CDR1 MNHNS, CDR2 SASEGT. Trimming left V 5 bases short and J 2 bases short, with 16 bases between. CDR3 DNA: TGTGCCAGCAGTCTCGACCCGGGACTCCCCTACGAGCAGTACTTC. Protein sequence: CASSLDPGLPYEQYF.

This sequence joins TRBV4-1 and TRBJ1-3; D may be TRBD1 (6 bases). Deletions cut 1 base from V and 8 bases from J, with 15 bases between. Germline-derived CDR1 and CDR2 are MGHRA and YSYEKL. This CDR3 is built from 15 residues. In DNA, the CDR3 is TGCGCCAGCAGCCAAGTATACAGGGACGTAGACACCATATATTTT. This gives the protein CASSQVYRDVDTIYF.

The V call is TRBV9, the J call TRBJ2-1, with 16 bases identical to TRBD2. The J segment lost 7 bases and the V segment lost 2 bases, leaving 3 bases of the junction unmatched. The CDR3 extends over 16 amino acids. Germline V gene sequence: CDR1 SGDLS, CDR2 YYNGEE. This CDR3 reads CASSVGLAGGPNEQFF. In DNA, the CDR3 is TGTGCCAGCAGCGTGGGACTAGCGGGAGGGCCAAATGAGCAGTTCTTC.

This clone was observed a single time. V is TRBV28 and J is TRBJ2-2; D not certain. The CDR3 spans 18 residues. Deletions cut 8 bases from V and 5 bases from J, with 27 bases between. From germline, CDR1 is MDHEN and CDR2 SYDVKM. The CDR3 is CASASFLTIYSRTGELFF. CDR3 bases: TGTGCCAGCGCAAGTTTTCTCACAATCTATAGTAGAACCGGGGAGCTGTTTTTT.

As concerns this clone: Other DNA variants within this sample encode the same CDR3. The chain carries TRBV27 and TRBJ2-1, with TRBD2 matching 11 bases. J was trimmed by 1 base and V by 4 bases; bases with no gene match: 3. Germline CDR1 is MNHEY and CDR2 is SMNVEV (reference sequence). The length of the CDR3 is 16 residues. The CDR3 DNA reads TGTGCCAGCAGTTCATTAGCGGGAGGGTCCTACAATGAGCAGTTCTTC. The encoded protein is CASSSLAGGSYNEQFF.

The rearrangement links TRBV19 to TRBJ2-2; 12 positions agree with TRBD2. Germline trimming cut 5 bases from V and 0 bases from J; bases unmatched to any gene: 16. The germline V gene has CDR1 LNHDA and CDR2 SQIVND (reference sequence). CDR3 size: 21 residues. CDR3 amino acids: CASSVSTLRLAGESNTGELFF. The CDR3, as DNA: TGTGCCAGTAGTGTTTCGACCCTCAGACTAGCGGGAGAATCGAACACCGGGGAGCTGTTTTTT.

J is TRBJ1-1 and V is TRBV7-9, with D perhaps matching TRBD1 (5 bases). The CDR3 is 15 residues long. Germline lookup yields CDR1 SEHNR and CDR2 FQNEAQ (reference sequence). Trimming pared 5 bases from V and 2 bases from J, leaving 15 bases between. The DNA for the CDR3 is TGTGCCAGCAGCCACCCCGTTGGGGCTAACACTGAAGCTTTCTTT. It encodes CASSHPVGANTEAFF. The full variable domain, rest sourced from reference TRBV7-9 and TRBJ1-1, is DTGVSQNPRHKITKRGQNVTFRCDPISEHNRLYWYRQTLGQGPEFLTYFQNEAQLEKSRLLSDRFSAERPKGSFSTLEIQRTEQGDSAMYLCASSHPVGANTEAFFGQGTRLTVV.

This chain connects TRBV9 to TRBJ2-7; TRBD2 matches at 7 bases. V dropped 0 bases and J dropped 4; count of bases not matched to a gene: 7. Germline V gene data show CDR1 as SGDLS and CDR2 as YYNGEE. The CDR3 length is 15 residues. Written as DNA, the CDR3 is TGTGCCAGCAGCGTAGAGGGAGGGGCTGGTTACGAGCAGTACTTC. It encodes CASSVEGGAGYEQYF. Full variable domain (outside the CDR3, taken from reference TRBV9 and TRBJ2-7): DSGVTQTPKHLITATGQRVTLRCSPRSGDLSVYWYQQSLDQGLQFLIQYYNGEERAKGNILERFSAQQFPDLHSELNLSSLELGDSALYFCASSVEGGAGYEQYFGPGTRLTVT.

CDR3 nucleotides: TGTGCCAGCAGTGACCCCAGGGGCCACGAGCAGTACTTC. It codes for CASSDPRGHEQYF. This chain uses TRBV25-1 with TRBJ2-7, with D tentatively TRBD1 (6 bases). Trimming shortened V by 3 bases and J by 5 bases, and 11 bases separated the two germline ends. CDR1 is MGHDK and CDR2 is SYGVNS in the germline V gene. The CDR3 is 13 amino acids.

The CDR3 protein is CASSAGQYF. Here the CDR3 DNA reads TGTGCCAGCAGTGCCGGGCAGTACTTC. This chain links TRBV6-1 with TRBJ2-7; D gene ambiguous. The CDR3 loop spans 9 amino acids. From germline, CDR1 is MNHNS and CDR2 SASEGT. V dropped 4 bases and J dropped 9 bases, with 4 bases sitting between them.

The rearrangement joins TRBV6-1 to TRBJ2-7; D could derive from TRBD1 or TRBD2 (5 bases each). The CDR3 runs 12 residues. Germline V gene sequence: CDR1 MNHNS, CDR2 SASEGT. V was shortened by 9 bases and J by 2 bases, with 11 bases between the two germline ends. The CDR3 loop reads CASSGATYEQYF. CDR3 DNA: TGTGCCAGTTCCGGGGCCACCTACGAGCAGTACTTC.

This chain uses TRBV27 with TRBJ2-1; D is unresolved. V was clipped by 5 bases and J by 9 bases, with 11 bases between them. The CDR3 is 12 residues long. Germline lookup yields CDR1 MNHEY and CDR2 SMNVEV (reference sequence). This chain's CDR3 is CASSMLKGEQFF. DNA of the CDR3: TGTGCCAGCAGTATGCTAAAGGGTGAGCAGTTCTTC.

CDR3 sequence: CASSYVYPRTGELFF. The DNA of the CDR3 is TGTGCCAGCAGCTATGTATACCCGAGGACCGGGGAGCTGTTTTTT. The chain has TRBV5-5 and TRBJ2-2; no clear D gene. This CDR3 is 15 amino acids long. The germline V gene encodes CDR1 SGHKS and CDR2 YYEKEE (reference sequence). Trimming took off 3 bases at V and 5 bases at J, with 14 bases between the two ends. The full variable domain, its missing parts supplied by reference TRBV5-5 and TRBJ2-2, is DAGVTQSPTHLIKTRGQQVTLRCSPISGHKSVSWYQQVLGQGPQFIFQYYEKEERGRGNFPDRFSARQFPNYSSELNVNALLLGDSALYLCASSYVYPRTGELFFGEGSRLTVL.

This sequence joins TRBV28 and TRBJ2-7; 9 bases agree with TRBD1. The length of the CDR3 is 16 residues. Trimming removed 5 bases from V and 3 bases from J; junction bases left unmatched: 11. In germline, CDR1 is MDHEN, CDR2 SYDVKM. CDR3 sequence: CASSPLDRGVIYEQYF. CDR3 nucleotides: TGTGCCAGCAGTCCCTTGGACAGGGGAGTAATCTACGAGCAGTACTTC.

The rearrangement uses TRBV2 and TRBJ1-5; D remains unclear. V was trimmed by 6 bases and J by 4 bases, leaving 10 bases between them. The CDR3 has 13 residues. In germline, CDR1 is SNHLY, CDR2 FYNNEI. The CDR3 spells CASRPSGNQPQHF. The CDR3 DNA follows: TGTGCCAGCAGACCTTCGGGAAATCAGCCCCAGCATTTT.